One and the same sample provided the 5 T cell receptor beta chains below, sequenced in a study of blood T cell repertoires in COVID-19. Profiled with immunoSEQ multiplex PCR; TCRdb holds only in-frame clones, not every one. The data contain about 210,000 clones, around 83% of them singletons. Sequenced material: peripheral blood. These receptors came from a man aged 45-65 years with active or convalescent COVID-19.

The CDR3 here is CAISLLAGTYEQYF. CDR3 nucleotide sequence: TGTGCCATCAGTCTCCTAGCGGGAACCTACGAGCAGTACTTC. V usage is TRBV10-3 and J usage is TRBJ2-7; 9 bases agree with TRBD2. Germline CDR1 reads ENHRY; CDR2 reads SYGVKD. The V gene end was trimmed by 5 bases and the J gene end by 2 bases; junction bases not matched to a gene: 4. This CDR3 comprises 14 residues.

CDR3 DNA sequence: TGTGCCAGCAGCCAAGATGGGGCAGGGGGCCATATGAACACTGAAGCTTTCTTT. Residues: CASSQDGAGGHMNTEAFF. The chain joins TRBV4-2 to TRBJ1-1; 8 bases are a match to TRBD1. CDR3 length: 18 residues. J lost 0 bases, V lost 0 bases, and 9 bases had no gene match. CDR1 LGHNA and CDR2 YNFKEQ come from the germline V gene.

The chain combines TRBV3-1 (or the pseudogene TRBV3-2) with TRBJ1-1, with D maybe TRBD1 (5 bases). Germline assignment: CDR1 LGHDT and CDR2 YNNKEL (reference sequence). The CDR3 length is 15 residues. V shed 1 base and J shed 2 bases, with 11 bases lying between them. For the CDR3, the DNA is TGTGCCAGCAGCCAAGTCGGAGGGGCTAACACTGAAGCTTTCTTT. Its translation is CASSQVGGANTEAFF.

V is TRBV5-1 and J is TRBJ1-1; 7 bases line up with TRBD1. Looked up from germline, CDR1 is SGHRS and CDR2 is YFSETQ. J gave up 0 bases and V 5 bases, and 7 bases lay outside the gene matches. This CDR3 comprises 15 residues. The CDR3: CASSHQGGMNTEAFF. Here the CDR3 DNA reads TGCGCCAGCAGTCACCAGGGGGGCATGAACACTGAAGCTTTCTTT.

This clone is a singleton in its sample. The CDR3 spells CASSLVLAGHEQFF. The DNA for the CDR3 is TGCGCCAGCAGCTTGGTACTAGCCGGGCATGAGCAGTTCTTC. The V call is TRBV5-1, the J call TRBJ2-1; the D gene is possibly TRBD2 (6 bases). The V gene's germline CDR1 is SGHRS and CDR2 YFSETQ. Trimming took 0 bases from V and 8 from J, leaving 12 bases between them. The CDR3 contains 14 residues.